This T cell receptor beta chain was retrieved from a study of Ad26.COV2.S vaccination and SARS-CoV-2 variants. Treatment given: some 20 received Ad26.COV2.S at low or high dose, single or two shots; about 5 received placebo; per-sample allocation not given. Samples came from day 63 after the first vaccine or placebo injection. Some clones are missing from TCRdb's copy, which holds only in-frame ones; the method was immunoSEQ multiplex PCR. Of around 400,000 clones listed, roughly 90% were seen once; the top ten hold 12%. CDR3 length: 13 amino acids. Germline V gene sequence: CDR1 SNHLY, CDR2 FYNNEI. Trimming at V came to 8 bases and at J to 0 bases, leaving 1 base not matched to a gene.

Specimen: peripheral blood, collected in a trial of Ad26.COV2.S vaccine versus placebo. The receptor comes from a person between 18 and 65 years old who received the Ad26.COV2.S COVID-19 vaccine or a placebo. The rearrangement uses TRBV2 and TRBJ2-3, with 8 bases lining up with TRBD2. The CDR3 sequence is CASVAGSTDTQYF. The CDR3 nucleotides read TGTGCCAGCGTAGCGGGAAGCACAGATACGCAGTATTTT.